The 27 T cell receptor beta chains listed next were all sequenced from one sample in a study of CD8+CD57+ T cells in acquired aplastic anemia. Genomic DNA, the template, was used for profiling of the TCR beta VDJ and CDR3. TCRdb re-analysed the reads in MiXCR, keeping a single row per CDR3 protein. The sample contains around 210,000 distinct CDR3 sequences, around three fifths of which appear only once. Whoever was chosen for sequencing had shown CD8+CD57+ cell expansion by flow cytometry. Sequenced material: sorted CD4+, CD8+, or CD8+CD57+ T cells (not recorded which) from PBMCs. These receptors originate from a human donor with aplastic anemia.

The CDR3 DNA is TGCAGTGCACGGCGGGACTACCAAGAGACCCAGTACTTC. Translation gives CSARRDYQETQYF. The chain carries TRBV20-1 and TRBJ2-5, with D maybe TRBD2 (6 bases). The CDR3 has 13 residues. The V gene lost 6 bases and the J gene lost 0 bases, with 11 bases spanning the gap. The V gene's germline CDR1 is DFQATT and CDR2 SNEGSKA (reference sequence).

V usage is TRBV7-3 and J usage is TRBJ1-1, with D possibly being TRBD1 (5 bases). The V end lost 5 bases, the J end lost 7 bases, and 20 bases lay between the germline ends. The CDR3 extends over 15 amino acids. Germline lookup yields CDR1 SGHTA and CDR2 FQGTGA. The CDR3 reads CASSVATGRGGEAFF. CDR3 coding DNA: TGTGCCAGCAGCGTAGCTACGGGGAGGGGCGGTGAAGCTTTCTTT.

A remark on this clonotype: As the CDR3 is not closed by the conserved phenylalanine or tryptophan, this likely results from a read error. The rearrangement joins TRBV15 to TRBJ2-7, with D perhaps matching TRBD1 or TRBD2 (5 bases each). The CDR3 extends over 12 amino acids. Germline loops: CDR1 LNHNV, CDR2 YYDKDF (reference sequence). CDR3: CATGAGTYGQYS. The CDR3 nucleotides are TGTGCCACCGGGGCAGGGACCTACGGGCAGTACTCC.

The chain recombines TRBV19 with TRBJ1-1; D not resolved. Germline loops: CDR1 LNHDA, CDR2 SQIVND (reference sequence). Trimming shortened V by 6 bases and J by 1 base, and 12 bases separated the two germline ends. The CDR3 has 14 residues. The CDR3 region is CASREGRWNTEAFF. CDR3 in DNA: TGTGCCAGTAGGGAAGGACGGTGGAACACTGAAGCTTTCTTT.

The V and J genes are TRBV20-1 and TRBJ2-7, with no clear D. CDR3 length: 14 residues. The germline gives CDR1 DFQATT, CDR2 SNEGSKA (reference sequence). Trimming cost V 4 bases and J 0 bases, with 13 bases left between them. CDR3 coding DNA: TGCAGTGCTATTCCCTACGAGGCCTCCTACGAGCAGTACTTC. Residues: CSAIPYEASYEQYF.

This chain uses TRBV15 with TRBJ1-5; 10 nucleotides agree with TRBD1. Trimming removed 0 bases from V and 7 bases from J; junction bases left unmatched: 9. The CDR3 length is 17 residues. Germline values: CDR1 LNHNV, CDR2 YYDKDF (reference sequence). Here the CDR3 reads CATSRESGTGVRQPQHF. The CDR3 DNA reads TGTGCCACCAGCAGAGAATCTGGGACAGGGGTGCGCCAGCCCCAGCATTTT.

This sequence joins TRBV7-3 and TRBJ2-7, with 8 bases aligning to TRBD1. CDR1 SGHTA and CDR2 FQGTGA come from the germline V gene. The length of the CDR3 is 13 residues. V trimming: 9 bases; J trimming: 1 base; junction bases outside the gene matches: 5. The CDR3: CASNTGGSYEQYF. CDR3 nucleotides: TGTGCCAGTAACACAGGGGGTTCCTACGAGCAGTACTTC.

This chain uses TRBV7-2 with TRBJ2-5; 7 nucleotides line up with TRBD1. This CDR3 region has 13 residues. The J segment lost 3 bases and the V segment lost 9 bases, leaving 7 bases of the junction unmatched. Germline assignment: CDR1 SGHTA and CDR2 FQGNSA. The CDR3 DNA reads TGTGCCAGTCTCACCGGGACAGAAGAGACCCAGTACTTC. It translates to CASLTGTEETQYF.

The chain couples TRBV20-1 to TRBJ1-1; D is uncertain. The germline CDR1 and CDR2 sequences are DFQATT and SNEGSKA (reference sequence). V lost 3 bases and J 0 bases, leaving 14 bases between the germline ends. The CDR3 has 15 amino acids. CDR3 nucleotides: TGCAGTGCTAGTAGCGTCCATCAGATGAACACTGAAGCTTTCTTT. Residues: CSASSVHQMNTEAFF.

In this sample, this clonotype turned up many times. This rearrangement joins TRBV6-1 to TRBJ1-2; D unclear. V lost 2 bases and J 4 bases, leaving 8 bases between the germline ends. The CDR3 is made up of 13 amino acids. Per germline, CDR1 MNHNS and CDR2 SASEGT. CDR3 DNA: TGTGCCAGCAGTGAATTCGAAGGCTATGGCTACACCTTC. This codes for CASSEFEGYGYTF.

The rearrangement joins TRBV2 to TRBJ1-2; possibly TRBD1 for D (5 bases). Trimming shortened V by 4 bases and J by 8 bases, and 14 bases separated the two germline ends. The CDR3 contains 13 residues. Germline V gene data show CDR1 as SNHLY and CDR2 as FYNNEI. The DNA of the CDR3 is TGTGCCAGCAGTGTAAAGGAGGGACGCGGCTACACCTTC. This sequence encodes CASSVKEGRGYTF.

For this clonotype: One base away lies a much larger clone, so this may be a sequencing read error. CDR3 in amino acids: CASFGEPNSPLHF. The CDR3 DNA reads TGTGCCAGCTTCGGGGAACCCAATTCACCCCTCCACTTT. The chain is built from TRBV6-6 and TRBJ1-6; D not resolved. V was clipped by 8 bases and J by 7 bases, with 12 bases between them. The CDR3 runs 13 residues. Germline CDR1 MNHNY, CDR2 SVGAGI (reference sequence).

The chain couples TRBV6-5 to TRBJ2-5; 7 bases align to TRBD2. Trimming at V came to 7 bases and at J to 2 bases, leaving 16 bases not matched to a gene. The CDR3 runs 17 residues. Germline V gene lookup returns CDR1 MNHEY and CDR2 SVGAGI. CDR3 residues: CASKVLGGTILQETQYF. The CDR3 nucleotides read TGTGCCAGCAAAGTGCTGGGGGGGACCATTCTTCAAGAGACCCAGTACTTC.

The CDR3 is CASSQGADSNQPQHF. The CDR3 DNA reads as TGTGCCAGCTCACAGGGGGCGGATAGCAATCAGCCCCAGCATTTT. V usage is TRBV24-1 and J usage is TRBJ1-5; 9 bases agree with TRBD1. Per the germline V gene, CDR1 is KGHDR and CDR2 is SFDVKD. The trim removed 11 bases at V and 0 bases at J, leaving 7 bases unmatched. This CDR3 is 15 amino acids long.

J is TRBJ2-3 and V is TRBV7-8; possible D gene TRBD2, 7 bases. V lost 1 base and J lost 1, with 9 bases in between. CDR3 length: 15 residues. Germline-derived CDR1 and CDR2 are SGHVS and FQNEAQ. CDR3: CASSLGRGRTDTQYF. CDR3 nucleotides: TGTGCCAGCAGCTTAGGGCGGGGGCGCACAGATACGCAGTATTTT.

The gene calls are TRBV24-1 and TRBJ2-6, with 9 bases lining up with TRBD1. This CDR3 has 16 amino acids. The V gene end was trimmed by 4 bases and the J gene end by 3 bases; junction bases not matched to a gene: 3. Germline V gene lookup returns CDR1 KGHDR and CDR2 SFDVKD. Here the CDR3 reads CATSDRTGDGANVLTF. The CDR3 coding sequence is TGTGCCACCAGTGACCGGACAGGGGATGGGGCCAACGTCCTGACTTTC.

With respect to this clonotype: It may be a read error: a sequence one base away is much more abundant. The rearrangement links TRBV5-1 to TRBJ1-1; D not certain. The CDR3 extends over 17 amino acids. Germline assignment: CDR1 SGHRS and CDR2 YFSETQ. The CDR3 here is CVSSLYASRNLNTEAFF. In DNA form, the CDR3 reads TGCGTCAGCAGCTTATATGCCAGCCGGAATTTGAACACTGAAGCTTTCTTT.

The rearrangement links TRBV7-9 to TRBJ2-3, with TRBD1 as a possible D gene (5 bases). The V gene lost 4 bases and the J gene lost 3 bases, with 14 bases spanning the gap. CDR3 length: 15 amino acids. Germline V gene lookup returns CDR1 SEHNR and CDR2 FQNEAQ (reference sequence). CDR3 loop: CASSSTDSWTDTQYF. CDR3 in DNA: TGTGCCAGCAGCTCGACAGATTCGTGGACAGATACGCAGTATTTT. The variable domain in full, completed from reference TRBV7-9 and TRBJ2-3, reads DTGVSQNPRHKITKRGQNVTFRCDPISEHNRLYWYRQTLGQGPEFLTYFQNEAQLEKSRLLSDRFSAERPKGSFSTLEIQRTEQGDSAMYLCASSSTDSWTDTQYFGPGTRLTVL.

The V and J genes are TRBV5-6 and TRBJ2-1, with D possibly TRBD2 on 6 matching bases. This CDR3 contains 15 residues. CDR1 SGHDT and CDR2 YYEEEE come from the germline V gene. With 0 bases removed from V and 8 bases from J, the gap between germline ends came to 15 bases. The chain's CDR3 is CASSLVGGGDDEQFF. The CDR3 DNA follows: TGTGCCAGCAGCTTGGTAGGCGGAGGGGACGATGAGCAGTTCTTC. Together with reference TRBV5-6 and TRBJ2-1, the CDR3 gives the full variable domain: DAGVTQSPTHLIKTRGQQVTLRCSPKSGHDTVSWYQQALGQGPQFIFQYYEEEERQRGNFPDRFSGHQFPNYSSELNVNALLLGDSALYLCASSLVGGGDDEQFFGPGTRLTVL.

The chain carries TRBV20-1 and TRBJ2-3; D not certain. This CDR3 region has 13 residues. Germline V gene sequence: CDR1 DFQATT, CDR2 SNEGSKA (reference sequence). V was pared by 0 bases and J by 6 bases, with 10 bases between. The CDR3 DNA follows: TGCAGTGCTAGAGAAGGTAGTCAGGATACGCAGTATTTT. Amino acid sequence: CSAREGSQDTQYF.

V gene TRBV15 combines with J gene TRBJ1-6; 7 bases match TRBD1. Per germline, CDR1 LNHNV and CDR2 YYDKDF (reference sequence). V was clipped by 4 bases and J by 7 bases; unmatched bases: 7. The CDR3 runs 15 residues. DNA for the CDR3: TGTGCCACCAGCACCCGGACAGGCGCCAATTCACCCCTCCACTTT. Residues: CATSTRTGANSPLHF.

The rearrangement uses TRBV25-1 and TRBJ2-3; no firm D call. CDR1 and CDR2 (germline): MGHDK, SYGVNS. The V end was cut by 4 bases, the J end by 0 bases, with 8 bases between. This CDR3 has 14 residues. The CDR3 DNA is TGTGCCAGCAGTGGTTATTCTAGCACAGATACGCAGTATTTT. Its protein product is CASSGYSSTDTQYF.

This clonotype was seen a handful of times. The chain joins TRBV5-6 to TRBJ2-6; D is perhaps TRBD2 (6 bases). The germline V gene has CDR1 SGHDT and CDR2 YYEEEE. The CDR3 covers 12 residues. Trimming stripped 7 bases from V and 4 bases from J, with 6 bases between. The CDR3 DNA follows: TGTGCCAGCCGGGGGGGGGCCAACGTCCTGACTTTC. This translates into CASRGGANVLTF.

The V and J genes are TRBV10-1 and TRBJ1-1, with 9 bases lining up with TRBD1. V shed 0 bases, J shed 5 bases, and the junction held 7 bases outside the gene matches. CDR1 is WNHNN, CDR2 SYGVQD, per germline (reference sequence). This CDR3 spans 16 amino acids. CDR3 residues: CASSESKGQGGTEAFF. CDR3 sequence (DNA): TGCGCCAGCAGTGAGTCTAAGGGACAGGGTGGAACTGAAGCTTTCTTT.

The chain combines TRBV20-1 with TRBJ2-3; maybe TRBD2 (6 bases). With 0 bases removed from V and 5 bases from J, the gap between germline ends came to 12 bases. From germline, CDR1 is DFQATT and CDR2 SNEGSKA (reference sequence). CDR3 size: 14 residues. The CDR3 spells CSARDLEAGDTQYF. The CDR3 nucleotides read TGCAGTGCTAGAGATCTCGAAGCGGGAGATACGCAGTATTTT.

The chain links TRBV15 to TRBJ1-2; 7 bases agree with TRBD1. The CDR3 loop spans 15 amino acids. After removal of 5 bases from V and 2 bases from J, the junction contained 8 bases not matched to a gene. Germline assignment: CDR1 LNHNV and CDR2 YYDKDF (reference sequence). The CDR3 DNA follows: TGTGCCACCAGCGACAGGGCTTCCGGCAACTATGGCTACACCTTC. This sequence encodes CATSDRASGNYGYTF.

V is TRBV7-2 and J is TRBJ2-7; D is unclear. Per the germline V gene, CDR1 is SGHTA and CDR2 is FQGNSA. V lost 4 bases and J 3 bases, leaving 4 bases between the germline ends. The CDR3 spans 11 residues. The CDR3 DNA is TGTGCCAGCAGCTCCAACTACGAGCAGTACTTC. This gives the protein CASSSNYEQYF.